Following are 18 T cell receptor beta chains from one sample sequenced in a study of tumor-infiltrating lymphocytes in localized non-small cell lung cancer. The protocol was immunoSEQ multiplex PCR, while the TCRdb copy is restricted to in-frame clones and leaves out a portion. The sample shows 6,800 or so clones, about 65% of them seen only once. Specimen: uninvolved lung tissue not adjacent to the tumor. These receptors were obtained from a human donor with non-small cell lung cancer.

A few counts support this clone. The chain joins TRBV6-5 to TRBJ1-2, with D possibly matching TRBD1 (5 bases). V lost 2 bases to trimming and J lost 8 bases, with 9 bases between them. There are 12 residues in the CDR3. CDR1 is MNHEY, CDR2 SVGAGI, per germline. The CDR3 is CASSYSGGGYTF. The CDR3 nucleotides are TGTGCCAGCAGTTACAGCGGGGGAGGCTACACCTTC.

In DNA form, the CDR3 reads TGTGCCAGTAGTACCCTTCTCCGGGGAAGCGAGCAGTACTTC. It translates to CASSTLLRGSEQYF. This rearrangement joins TRBV19 to TRBJ2-7; perhaps TRBD2 as D (5 bases). The germline V gene encodes CDR1 LNHDA and CDR2 SQIVND (reference sequence). The CDR3 runs to 14 residues. Trimming shortened V by 4 bases and J by 6 bases, and 16 bases separated the two germline ends.

This chain joins TRBV19 and TRBJ1-2; D call uncertain. Trimming left V 4 bases short and J 4 bases short, with 13 bases between. The germline V gene encodes CDR1 LNHDA and CDR2 SQIVND (reference sequence). The CDR3 extends over 14 amino acids. CDR3 sequence reads: CASSKGLGGYGYTF. CDR3 sequence (DNA): TGTGCCAGTAGTAAAGGGCTGGGTGGCTATGGCTACACCTTC.

This clone was seen more than once but under ten times. The J gene is TRBJ1-3, the V gene TRBV7-2; D is uncertain. The V and J ends lost 1 base and 2 bases respectively, with 6 bases between them. The length of the CDR3 is 14 residues. Germline V gene lookup returns CDR1 SGHTA and CDR2 FQGNSA. In DNA form, the CDR3 reads TGTGCCAGCAGCTTAGACTTCGCTGGAAACACCATATATTTT. Translating it yields CASSLDFAGNTIYF.

The chain carries TRBV4-3 and TRBJ1-1; tentatively, D is TRBD1 (5 bases). V was cut by 4 bases and J by 0 bases, with 18 bases left in between. This CDR3 spans 17 amino acids. CDR1 is LGHNA and CDR2 is YSLEER in the germline V gene. The CDR3 loop reads CASSPSPDTTLNTEAFF. The CDR3 DNA sequence: TGCGCCAGCAGCCCCTCCCCGGACACCACCTTGAACACTGAAGCTTTCTTT.

This chain joins TRBV5-1 and TRBJ1-4; D unresolved. Trimming took off 0 bases at V and 8 bases at J, with 8 bases between the two ends. CDR1 and CDR2 (germline): SGHRS, YFSETQ. The CDR3 totals 13 residues. CDR3 loop: CASSLGRMEKLFF. DNA for the CDR3: TGCGCCAGCAGCTTGGGAAGAATGGAAAAACTGTTTTTT.

This rearrangement joins TRBV5-1 to TRBJ2-1; 8 bases match TRBD1. Germline V gene lookup returns CDR1 SGHRS and CDR2 YFSETQ. V lost 0 bases, J lost 7 bases, and 3 bases stayed unmatched. CDR3 length: 14 residues. The CDR3 protein is CASSLGQGRNEQFF. The CDR3 DNA follows: TGCGCCAGCAGCTTGGGACAGGGGCGGAATGAGCAGTTCTTC. Full variable domain (remainder filled in from reference TRBV5-1 and TRBJ2-1): KAGVTQTPRYLIKTRGQQVTLSCSPISGHRSVSWYQQTPGQGLQFLFEYFSETQRNKGNFPGRFSGRQFSNSRSEMNVSTLELGDSALYLCASSLGQGRNEQFFGPGTRLTVL.

The V and J genes are TRBV7-9 and TRBJ2-1; D not resolved. The germline V gene encodes CDR1 SEHNR and CDR2 FQNEAQ (reference sequence). This CDR3 has 14 amino acids. Trimming shortened V by 4 bases and J by 5 bases, and 12 bases separated the two germline ends. CDR3 sequence reads: CASSSDLRNNEQFF. The CDR3 nucleotides are TGTGCCAGCAGCTCGGACCTACGAAACAATGAGCAGTTCTTC.

This clone was counted once. In DNA form, the CDR3 reads TGTGCCAGCAGCCAGGTTCCAGGTGAGCCCTCTGGGGCCAACGTCCTGACTTTC. It yields the protein CASSQVPGEPSGANVLTF. This rearrangement joins TRBV14 to TRBJ2-6, with D unresolved. Trimming pared 3 bases from V and 0 bases from J, leaving 15 bases between. This CDR3 has 18 residues. In germline, CDR1 is SGHDN, CDR2 FVKESK.

In DNA form, the CDR3 reads TGTGCCAGCAGCTATTCCGCAGCTAACTATGGCTACACCTTC. Its protein is CASSYSAANYGYTF. V usage is TRBV11-2 and J usage is TRBJ1-2; D gene unclear. The germline V gene has CDR1 SGHAT and CDR2 FQNNGV. Trimming left V 4 bases short and J 0 bases short, with 9 bases between. This CDR3 contains 14 residues.

This clone showed up just a few times. The chain employs TRBV25-1 and TRBJ1-2; 7 positions agree with TRBD1. CDR3 size: 11 residues. Germline-derived CDR1 and CDR2 are MGHDK and SYGVNS. J was trimmed by 6 bases and V by 10 bases; bases with no gene match: 5. The chain's CDR3 is CATQTGHGYTF. The CDR3 DNA sequence: TGTGCCACCCAGACAGGGCATGGCTACACCTTC.

This chain uses TRBV18 with TRBJ2-7; D is undetermined. CDR3 length: 15 residues. Trimming left V 2 bases short and J 1 base short, with 12 bases between. The V gene's germline CDR1 is KGHSH and CDR2 LQKENI. For the CDR3, the DNA is TGTGCCAGCTCACCAACCCGAGGAGTATCCTACGAGCAGTACTTC. Its translation: CASSPTRGVSYEQYF.

The chain couples TRBV6-6 to TRBJ2-7; 7 nucleotides match TRBD2. The CDR3 has 15 residues. Germline CDR1 reads MNHNY; CDR2 reads SVGAGI (reference sequence). Unmatched junction bases numbered 9, after V lost 7 bases and J lost 0 bases. CDR3 nucleotides: TGTGCCAGCACCCAAAGCGGGGAGAGCTCCTACGAGCAGTACTTC. Amino acids: CASTQSGESSYEQYF.

The gene calls are TRBV10-3 and TRBJ1-1; D ambiguous. CDR1 is ENHRY and CDR2 is SYGVKD in the germline V gene. The CDR3 consists of 15 residues. The V and J ends lost 0 bases and 0 bases respectively, with 8 bases between them. In nucleotides, the CDR3 is TGTGCCATCAGTGAGTCGGTGACCATGAACACTGAAGCTTTCTTT. Residues: CAISESVTMNTEAFF.

The J gene is TRBJ1-1, the V gene TRBV4-3; TRBD1 matches at 7 bases. Germline V gene lookup returns CDR1 LGHNA and CDR2 YSLEER. The CDR3 runs 16 residues. V lost 7 bases to trimming and J lost 1 base; unmatched junction nucleotides: 12. The CDR3 nucleotides are TGCGCCAGCACAACCACTCGAGGGGGCCAGAACACTGAAGCTTTCTTT. Amino acid sequence: CASTTTRGGQNTEAFF.

The J gene is TRBJ2-1, the V gene TRBV7-8; 11 nucleotides match TRBD2. Germline V lookup: CDR1 SGHVS, CDR2 FQNEAQ. The CDR3 loop spans 16 amino acids. Trimming cost V 5 bases and J 6 bases; bases outside gene matches: 9. This chain's CDR3 is CASSPIAGGQFNEQFF. CDR3 DNA: TGTGCCAGCAGCCCTATAGCGGGGGGGCAATTCAATGAGCAGTTCTTC.

The rearrangement links TRBV6-5 to TRBJ1-3, with D perhaps TRBD1 (5 bases). The CDR3 loop spans 16 amino acids. V gave up 2 bases and J gave up 4 bases, with 15 bases separating them. CDR1 MNHEY and CDR2 SVGAGI come from the germline V gene. For the CDR3, the DNA is TGTGCCAGCAGTTACGCCAGGACAAATCAAGGAAACACCATATATTTT. Translating gives CASSYARTNQGNTIYF.

V and J are TRBV29-1 and TRBJ1-2; D unclear. This CDR3 region has 11 residues. V shed 4 bases and J shed 3 bases, with 6 bases lying between them. Per the germline V gene, CDR1 is SQVTM and CDR2 is ANQGSEA. Written as DNA, the CDR3 is TGCAGCGTTGTAACGGACTATGGCTACACCTTC. Translation: CSVVTDYGYTF.